The 12 T cell receptor beta chains in this list originate from one sample, sequenced in a study of blood T cell repertoires in COVID-19. Only in-frame clones appear in the TCRdb table, and some are missing; sequencing was by immunoSEQ multiplex PCR. The sample shows about 270,000 clones, over 75% of them seen only once. Sequenced: PBMCs or T cells enriched from blood (not recorded which). The receptors were sampled from a woman aged 18-35 years who had recovered from COVID-19.

The chain carries TRBV10-1 and TRBJ1-4; D may be TRBD1 (5 bases). This CDR3 spans 15 amino acids. Looked up from germline, CDR1 is WNHNN and CDR2 is SYGVQD (reference sequence). V was trimmed by 6 bases and J by 5 bases, leaving 16 bases between them. In DNA form, the CDR3 reads TGCGCCAGCAGCCCCGGACGGGGGGTCAATGAAAAACTGTTTTTT. Its protein product is CASSPGRGVNEKLFF.

The chain is built from TRBV19 and TRBJ1-1; 9 bases line up with TRBD1. V shed 9 bases and J 5 bases; nucleotides not matched to a gene: 7. This CDR3 has 13 residues. CDR1 is LNHDA and CDR2 is SQIVND in the germline V gene (reference sequence). The CDR3 DNA reads TGTGCCAGCGTACAGGGGGCGTGGACTGAAGCTTTCTTT. Encoded protein: CASVQGAWTEAFF.

This chain joins TRBV21-1 and TRBJ2-7; the D call TRBD1 from the table was never checked on the DNA. TRBV21-1 is a recognized pseudogene. The CDR3 is made up of 14 amino acids. The CDR3 DNA reads as TGTGCCAGCGGAGGACAGGGGTGTAGGTACGAGCAGTACTTC. The encoded protein is CASGGQGCRYEQYF.

The chain couples TRBV5-5 to TRBJ1-4; the D is unclear. Trimming stripped 3 bases from V and 5 bases from J, with 11 bases between. Germline assignment: CDR1 SGHKS and CDR2 YYEKEE (reference sequence). This CDR3 spans 14 amino acids. The CDR3 region is CASSSGSINEKLFF. The CDR3 DNA follows: TGTGCCAGCAGCTCCGGGAGTATCAATGAAAAACTGTTTTTT.

The V and J genes are TRBV4-1 and TRBJ2-5, with a weak D call TRBD2 (7 bases). V lost 2 bases and J lost 1, with 17 bases in between. The CDR3 is 17 amino acids. In germline, CDR1 is MGHRA, CDR2 YSYEKL. CDR3 sequence reads: CASSQFSGGAVQETQYF. CDR3 DNA sequence: TGCGCCAGCAGCCAATTCAGTGGGGGGGCCGTCCAAGAGACCCAGTACTTC.

This sequence joins TRBV2 and TRBJ2-5; 9 bases are a match to TRBD1. The germline CDR1 and CDR2 sequences are SNHLY and FYNNEI. The CDR3 is 15 residues long. V gave up 8 bases and J gave up 4 bases; unmatched junction bases: 11. The DNA for the CDR3 is TGTGCCAGCGTGGGGACAGGGTCCCCCCGAGAGACCCAGTACTTC. Encoded protein: CASVGTGSPRETQYF. Full variable domain (rest looked up from reference TRBV2 and TRBJ2-5): EPEVTQTPSHQVTQMGQEVILRCVPISNHLYFYWYRQILGQKVEFLVSFYNNEISEKSEIFDDQFSVERPDGSNFTLKIRSTKLEDSAMYFCASVGTGSPRETQYFGPGTRLLVL.

The chain has TRBV2 and TRBJ2-3; 8 bases map to TRBD2. CDR1 and CDR2 (germline): SNHLY, FYNNEI. There are 15 residues in the CDR3. V was pared by 7 bases and J by 6 bases, with 12 bases of the junction left unmatched. In DNA, the CDR3 is TGTGCCAGCACCAGACTAGCGCCCACGGGGGATACGCAGTATTTT. Its protein is CASTRLAPTGDTQYF.

This clone appeared a single time. The J gene is TRBJ2-3, the V gene TRBV3-1 (or the pseudogene TRBV3-2); D may be TRBD1 (5 bases). The V gene lost 4 bases and the J gene lost 1 base, with 9 bases spanning the gap. The CDR3 sequence is 14 residues long. Germline V lookup: CDR1 LGHDT, CDR2 YNNKEL (reference sequence). CDR3 amino acids: CASSLGVGTDTQYF. The CDR3 DNA sequence: TGTGCCAGCAGCCTAGGGGTGGGCACAGATACGCAGTATTTT.

J is TRBJ1-2 and V is TRBV7-9, with TRBD1 matching over 9 bases. Germline-derived CDR1 and CDR2 are SEHNR and FQNEAQ (reference sequence). V trimming: 5 bases; J trimming: 4 bases; junction bases outside the gene matches: 5. This CDR3 comprises 14 residues. CDR3 in amino acids: CASSEGQGTYGYTF. CDR3 nucleotide sequence: TGTGCCAGCAGCGAGGGACAGGGTACCTATGGCTACACCTTC. Full variable domain (remainder filled in from reference TRBV7-9 and TRBJ1-2): DTGVSQNPRHKITKRGQNVTFRCDPISEHNRLYWYRQTLGQGPEFLTYFQNEAQLEKSRLLSDRFSAERPKGSFSTLEIQRTEQGDSAMYLCASSEGQGTYGYTFGSGTRLTVV.

The genes are TRBV5-1 and TRBJ2-3; D is perhaps TRBD1 (5 bases). Germline V CDR1 and CDR2: SGHRS, YFSETQ. The CDR3 spans 15 residues. Trimming took 3 bases from V and 1 from J, leaving 12 bases between them. The CDR3: CASSSRVGGTDTQYF. CDR3 in DNA: TGCGCCAGCAGCTCCAGGGTTGGGGGCACAGATACGCAGTATTTT.

The gene calls are TRBV18 and TRBJ2-2; 10 bases are shared with TRBD1. With 4 bases clipped from V and 5 bases from J, the junction kept 7 bases outside the gene matches. Germline lookup yields CDR1 KGHSH and CDR2 LQKENI. This CDR3 region has 16 residues. CDR3 residues: CASSLKTGGVTGELFF. CDR3 bases: TGTGCCAGCTCACTAAAGACAGGGGGCGTTACCGGGGAGCTGTTTTTT.

J is TRBJ2-6 and V is TRBV6-5; a weak D match, TRBD2 (5 bases). V shed 4 bases and J shed 1 base, with 11 bases lying between them. Germline CDR1 is MNHEY and CDR2 is SVGAGI. The CDR3 loop spans 16 amino acids. CDR3: CASSSPRRSGANVLTF. The CDR3 coding sequence is TGTGCCAGCAGTTCCCCGAGGAGGTCTGGGGCCAACGTCCTGACTTTC.